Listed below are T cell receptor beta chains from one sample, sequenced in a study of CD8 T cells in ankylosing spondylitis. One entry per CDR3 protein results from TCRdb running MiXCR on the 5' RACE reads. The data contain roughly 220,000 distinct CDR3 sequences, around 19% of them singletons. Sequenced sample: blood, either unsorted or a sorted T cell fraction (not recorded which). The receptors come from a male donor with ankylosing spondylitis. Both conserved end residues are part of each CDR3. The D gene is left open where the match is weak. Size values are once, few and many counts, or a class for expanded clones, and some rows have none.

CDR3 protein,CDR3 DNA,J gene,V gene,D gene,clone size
CAISRTEQETQYF,TGTGCCATCAGCCGGACAGAGCAAGAGACCCAGTACTTC,TRBJ2-5,TRBV10-3,-,few
CATSQEGGIETQYF,TGTGCCACCAGTCAGGAGGGGGGCATAGAGACCCAGTACTTC,TRBJ2-5,TRBV24-1,-,few
CASSIEEGFGTDTQYF,TGTGCCAGTAGTATAGAGGAGGGGTTCGGCACAGATACGCAGTATTTT,TRBJ2-3,TRBV19,-,-
CASSVGGGPGNEQFF,TGTGCCAGCAGCGTAGGAGGGGGGCCGGGCAATGAGCAGTTCTTC,TRBJ2-1,TRBV9,-,-
CASSFALAGGGQYF,TGTGCCAGCAGTTTCGCACTAGCTGGGGGAGGGCAGTACTTC,TRBJ2-7,TRBV28,-,few
CASSYWNEKLFF,TGTGCCAGCAGTTACTGGAACGAAAAACTGTTTTTT,TRBJ1-4,TRBV6-2/TRBV6-3,-,few
CASSFRRTGFEQYF,TGTGCCAGCAGTTTTCGGCGGACAGGGTTCGAGCAGTACTTC,TRBJ2-7,TRBV27,TRBD1,-
CASSPLGGVYEQYF,TGTGCCAGCAGCCCCCTTGGGGGCGTATACGAGCAGTACTTC,TRBJ2-7,TRBV7-3,-,few
CASSPGPGGGSSGIEAFF,TGTGCCAGCAGCCCCGGACCTGGAGGGGGGTCTTCAGGAATCGAAGCTTTCTTT,TRBJ1-1,TRBV7-6,-,-
CASSLANANTEAFF,TGTGCCAGCAGTTTAGCGAATGCGAACACTGAAGCTTTCTTT,TRBJ1-1,TRBV27,-,-
CARSSVSASGPVAKNIQYF,TGTGCCCGCAGTTCCGTTTCGGCTAGCGGCCCAGTAGCCAAAAACATTCAGTACTTC,TRBJ2-4,TRBV12-3/TRBV12-4,TRBD2,-
CASSQDGYTEAFF,TGCGCCAGCAGCCAAGACGGCTACACTGAAGCTTTCTTT,TRBJ1-1,TRBV4-1,-,many
CASSLGGGGSTDTQYF,TGTGCCAGCAGCCTGGGGGGAGGGGGATCCACAGATACGCAGTATTTT,TRBJ2-3,TRBV6-1,-,-
CSASLGGAEAFF,TGCAGTGCTAGCCTCGGGGGGGCTGAAGCTTTCTTT,TRBJ1-1,TRBV20-1,-,-
CSARGFAGGAHGNEQFF,TGCAGTGCTAGAGGGTTTGCCGGGGGGGCTCACGGCAATGAGCAGTTCTTC,TRBJ2-1,TRBV20-1,TRBD2,-
CASSHNQPQHF,TGTGCCAGCAGTCACAATCAGCCCCAGCATTTT,TRBJ1-5,TRBV28,-,once
CSGAVDTNTEAFF,TGCAGCGGGGCGGTGGACACGAACACTGAAGCTTTCTTT,TRBJ1-1,TRBV29-1,-,few
CASRTSGSTYEQYF,TGTGCCAGCAGGACTAGCGGGAGTACCTACGAGCAGTACTTC,TRBJ2-7,TRBV5-4,TRBD2,few
CASSARGVENIQYF,TGTGCCAGCAGTGCGAGGGGTGTGGAAAACATTCAGTACTTC,TRBJ2-4,TRBV6-1,-,-
CASSPPTRRGTGELFF,TGTGCCAGTAGTCCTCCGACCCGCCGCGGTACCGGGGAGCTGTTTTTT,TRBJ2-2,TRBV19,-,-
CSVFSGTGLNEQFF,TGCAGCGTTTTTTCCGGGACAGGGCTGAATGAGCAGTTCTTC,TRBJ2-1,TRBV29-1,TRBD1,few
CASSYNRAGDDEQYF,TGTGCCAGCAGTTATAATCGGGCAGGGGACGACGAGCAGTACTTC,TRBJ2-7,TRBV6-2/TRBV6-3,-,few
CASSTGRTSTDTQYF,TGTGCCAGCAGTACGGGACGGACTAGCACAGATACGCAGTATTTT,TRBJ2-3,TRBV12-3/TRBV12-4,-,many
CASRQGPGMWSEQYF,TGTGCCAGCAGGCAGGGTCCGGGAATGTGGAGCGAGCAGTACTTC,TRBJ2-7,TRBV14,-,-
CASTSGHSYEQYF,TGTGCCAGCACATCCGGCCACTCCTACGAGCAGTACTTC,TRBJ2-7,TRBV21-1,-,-
CASSLAVSGKEGLNTEAFF,TGTGCCAGCAGCTTAGCGGTATCGGGGAAGGAGGGGTTGAACACTGAAGCTTTCTTT,TRBJ1-1,TRBV7-6,-,-
CASSVVPAYEQYF,TGTGCCAGCAGCGTAGTACCGGCGTACGAGCAGTACTTC,TRBJ2-7,TRBV9,-,few
CASSPGQAYEQYF,TGTGCCAGCAGCCCCGGACAGGCCTACGAGCAGTACTTC,TRBJ2-7,TRBV11-3,TRBD1,many
CASRTGPSSYEQYF,TGTGCCAGCCGGACCGGACCAAGCTCCTACGAGCAGTACTTC,TRBJ2-7,TRBV27,-,few
CASRPTSTGELFF,TGTGCCAGCAGACCTACTAGCACCGGGGAGCTGTTTTTT,TRBJ2-2,TRBV5-8,-,few
CASRGDRAAGWGAYNEQFF,TGTGCCAGCAGGGGAGACAGGGCCGCCGGCTGGGGTGCCTACAATGAGCAGTTCTTC,TRBJ2-1,TRBV2,TRBD1,-
CASRPLWGASYNEQFF,TGTGCCAGCAGGCCCCTTTGGGGCGCCTCCTACAATGAGCAGTTCTTC,TRBJ2-1,TRBV7-9,-,-
CSVDTGAKGYTF,TGCAGCGTTGACACGGGGGCGAAGGGCTACACCTTC,TRBJ1-2,TRBV29-1,-,few
CASSEGSSYEQYF,TGTGCCAGCAGTGAGGGCAGCTCCTACGAGCAGTACTTC,TRBJ2-7,TRBV2,-,many
CASSPKDHQETQYF,TGTGCCAGCAGTCCCAAGGACCACCAAGAGACCCAGTACTTC,TRBJ2-5,TRBV12-3/TRBV12-4,-,few
CASSYGRLADTGELFF,TGTGCCAGCAGTTACGGTCGTCTAGCGGACACCGGGGAGCTGTTTTTT,TRBJ2-2,TRBV6-2/TRBV6-3,TRBD2,few
CATSRDTRLAEYNEQFF,TGTGCCACCAGCAGAGACACCCGACTAGCGGAATACAATGAGCAGTTCTTC,TRBJ2-1,TRBV15,TRBD2,-
CASSQDGRGEEQFF,TGCGCCAGCAGCCAAGATGGGCGTGGCGAGGAGCAGTTCTTC,TRBJ2-1,TRBV4-3,-,few
CASSHQGDGQNEQFF,TGTGCCAGCAGCCACCAGGGGGACGGGCAGAATGAGCAGTTCTTC,TRBJ2-1,TRBV7-9,TRBD1,-
CASSTGDTSIEGYTF,TGTGCCAGCAGTACGGGAGACACCTCTATCGAGGGCTACACCTTC,TRBJ1-2,TRBV27,-,-
CSAGGSGYTF,TGCAGTGCTGGGGGGAGCGGCTACACCTTC,TRBJ1-2,TRBV20-1,-,-
CASSRFGQKEAFF,TGCGCCAGCAGTCGCTTTGGACAGAAAGAAGCTTTCTTT,TRBJ1-1,TRBV10-1,-,few
CASSPKTSGVAYEQYF,TGTGCCAGCAGTCCTAAGACTAGCGGGGTTGCCTACGAGCAGTACTTC,TRBJ2-7,TRBV6-1,TRBD2,few
CASSLVLGGTQPQHF,TGTGCCAGCAGCTTGGTGTTGGGGGGGACTCAGCCCCAGCATTTT,TRBJ1-5,TRBV5-8,-,-
CASSQDVGAVGYTF,TGTGCCAGCAGCCAAGATGTCGGAGCCGTGGGCTACACCTTC,TRBJ1-2,TRBV4-2,-,few